This entry is about one TCR beta chain. Its specificity is not known. The assay that was used to sequence DNA from cultured CD4+ T cells was the Oncomine TCR Beta short-read assay. One entry per CDR3 protein, called by TCRdb with MiXCR from the PCR reads. The sample consists of fewer than 25,000 distinct CDR3 sequences, more than 30% of them appearing once. The time point: late sampling 161 to 241 days after vaccination in three convalescent patients. Sample treatment: roughly 11-day PBMC culture with coronavirus spike peptide pools or control peptides (ViraFEST assay). This sample was taken from a study of vaccination and CD4 T cells after COVID-19. Trimming removed 1 base at V and 5 bases at J, with 11 bases between. The CDR3 totals 14 residues. From germline, CDR1 is SGHAT and CDR2 FQNNGV.

The sequencing here drew on CD4+ T cells from blood, cultured in vitro, taken about 7 months after SARS-CoV-2 vaccination. The rearrangement joins TRBV11-2 to TRBJ1-1; the D is unclear. The TCR comes from a human donor who had recovered from COVID-19. This CDR3 is CASSLAAGTTEAFF. As DNA, the CDR3 is TGTGCCAGCAGCTTAGCAGCGGGAACGACTGAAGCTTTCTTT.